This passage covers 20 T cell receptor beta chains from one sample sequenced in a study of T-cell reconstitution after alpha-beta-depleted transplantation in children. Preparing the TCRbeta library involved the use of unique molecular identifiers. Using its own MiXCR run on the PCR reads, TCRdb lists one record per CDR3 protein. The sample holds about 350,000 distinct CDR3 sequences, about an eighth seen once. The sample in question was PBMCs, obtained from the stem cell graft. These receptor sequences come from a human donor who donated a stem cell graft to a child with Fanconi anemia.

There are many counts of this clonotype. The chain couples TRBV20-1 to TRBJ1-5, with D possibly TRBD1 on 5 matching bases. V was trimmed by 2 bases and J by 3 bases, leaving 8 bases between them. The CDR3 covers 13 residues. Germline V CDR1 and CDR2: DFQATT, SNEGSKA (reference sequence). This CDR3 reads CSARPGYNQPQHF. The DNA of the CDR3 is TGCAGTGCTAGACCAGGGTACAATCAGCCCCAGCATTTT.

The sample holds a few counts of this clonotype. The junction departs from the called germline gene at one end, perhaps through a read error. V is TRBV7-9 and J is TRBJ1-3; D gene uncertain. The CDR3 is 14 amino acids. Germline CDR1 reads SEHNR; CDR2 reads FQNEAQ (reference sequence). This chain's CDR3 is CASSLSGSGNTVYF. The CDR3 bases are TGTGCCAGCAGCTTGTCGGGGTCTGGAAACACCGTATATTTT.

The CDR3 sequence is CASSLSVGGLWGYTF. CDR3 DNA: TGTGCCAGCAGCTTATCGGTCGGGGGATTGTGGGGCTACACCTTC. The chain uses TRBV7-9 and TRBJ1-2, with D possibly TRBD1 on 5 matching bases. Trimming removed 2 bases from V and 8 bases from J, with 18 bases in between. The germline gives CDR1 SEHNR, CDR2 FQNEAQ (reference sequence). The CDR3 is 15 amino acids.

The gene calls are TRBV5-1 and TRBJ2-1; D uncertain. Trimming removed 5 bases at V and 0 bases at J, with 12 bases between. Per the germline V gene, CDR1 is SGHRS and CDR2 is YFSETQ. CDR3 length equals 15 residues. CDR3 in amino acids: CASRPRARSYNEQFF. The CDR3 DNA reads as TGCGCCAGCAGGCCCAGAGCGCGCTCCTACAATGAGCAGTTCTTC.

The rearrangement links TRBV12-3 or TRBV12-4 to TRBJ1-5; a weak D match, TRBD1 (6 bases). V was cut by 8 bases and J by 14 bases, with 19 bases left in between. The CDR3 covers 12 residues. CDR3 amino acids: CASGTLLGSEHF. CDR3 coding DNA: TGTGCCAGCGGGACACTCCTTGGATCTGAGCATTTT.

This rearrangement joins TRBV20-1 to TRBJ2-7; tentative D call: TRBD2 (5 bases). V was trimmed by 6 bases and J by 4 bases, leaving 13 bases between them. Germline CDR1 reads DFQATT; CDR2 reads SNEGSKA (reference sequence). The CDR3 extends over 12 amino acids. The chain's CDR3 is CSAAGLRYEQYV. The DNA of the CDR3 is TGCAGTGCGGCCGGACTCAGATACGAGCAGTACGTC.

The chain combines TRBV6-2 or TRBV6-3 with TRBJ2-5; D possibly corresponds to TRBD1 (6 bases). The CDR3 is 14 residues long. The germline V gene has CDR1 MNHEY and CDR2 SVGEGT. V lost 6 bases and J 2 bases, leaving 13 bases between the germline ends. The CDR3 DNA follows: TGTGCCAGCAGAGACGATACAGGGCAAGAGACCCAGTACTTC. Its protein is CASRDDTGQETQYF.

V gene TRBV5-1 combines with J gene TRBJ2-1; D is undetermined. The CDR3 is 13 residues long. Germline V gene data show CDR1 as SGHRS and CDR2 as YFSETQ. The germline V and J ends were trimmed by 3 bases and 4 bases, with 8 bases remaining between them. The CDR3 nucleotides read TGCGCCAGCAGCTCTAACGGATACAATGAGCAGTTCTTC. This translates into CASSSNGYNEQFF.

The chain has TRBV6-1 and TRBJ1-1, with unresolved D. The CDR3 is made up of 12 amino acids. Per the germline V gene, CDR1 is MNHNS and CDR2 is SASEGT. Trimming removed 5 bases from V and 2 bases from J, with 6 bases in between. CDR3 protein: CASSIKNTEAFF. For the CDR3, the DNA is TGTGCCAGCAGTATTAAAAACACTGAAGCTTTCTTT.

The chain is built from TRBV29-1 and TRBJ2-3; TRBD1 or TRBD2 may be the D gene (6 bases each). The CDR3 has 15 residues. Trimming left V 4 bases short and J 3 bases short, with 17 bases between. Looked up from germline, CDR1 is SQVTM and CDR2 is ANQGSEA. For the CDR3, the DNA is TGCAGCGTTGGGGTACAGGGAGGTAGTACAGATACGCAGTATTTT. Protein product: CSVGVQGGSTDTQYF.

This clonotype was found many times. This chain connects TRBV20-1 to TRBJ2-1, with 7 bases that match TRBD2. The CDR3 length is 15 residues. The germline CDR1 and CDR2 sequences are DFQATT and SNEGSKA (reference sequence). V was pared by 2 bases and J by 4 bases, with 8 bases of the junction left unmatched. The CDR3 DNA reads as TGCAGTGCTAGACCCCCAGCGGGATCGTACAATGAGCAGTTCTTC. Amino acid sequence: CSARPPAGSYNEQFF.

The sample holds many counts of this clonotype. The chain links TRBV12-3 or TRBV12-4 to TRBJ1-5, with D perhaps matching TRBD1 (6 bases). The CDR3 is 14 residues long. Trimming removed 5 bases at V and 3 bases at J, with 11 bases between. In nucleotides, the CDR3 is TGTGCCAGCAGTACACAGGGAGACAATCAGCCCCAGCATTTT. Its translation: CASSTQGDNQPQHF.

This clonotype was counted ten times or more. The chain recombines TRBV4-3 with TRBJ1-1; D ambiguous. V was cut by 1 base and J by 0 bases, with 9 bases left in between. CDR1 is LGHNA, CDR2 YSLEER, per germline. The length of the CDR3 is 15 residues. CDR3 sequence: CASSQGWTMNTEAFF. The CDR3 coding sequence is TGCGCCAGCAGCCAAGGGTGGACCATGAACACTGAAGCTTTCTTT.

The chain recombines TRBV2 with TRBJ1-1, with a possible D match to TRBD1 (5 bases). The germline gives CDR1 SNHLY, CDR2 FYNNEI. The V end was cut by 3 bases, the J end by 6 bases, with 8 bases between. The CDR3 extends over 12 amino acids. The CDR3 sequence: CASSEEGAEAFF. CDR3 coding DNA: TGTGCCAGCAGTGAGGAAGGGGCTGAAGCTTTCTTT.

This clonotype was seen repeatedly, ten times or more. This chain uses TRBV3-1 with TRBJ1-1; 7 nucleotides line up with TRBD1. Germline-derived CDR1 and CDR2 are LGHDT and YNNKEL (reference sequence). The CDR3 is 15 amino acids. With 0 bases clipped from V and 7 bases from J, the junction kept 8 bases outside the gene matches. The CDR3 DNA follows: TGTGCCAGCAGCCAAGAAACCCCAGGGGGAGGTGAAGCTTTCTTT. The encoded protein is CASSQETPGGGEAFF.

Points on this clonotype: This likely comes from a read error, as the CDR3 has no conserved phenylalanine or tryptophan at its end. No DNA is shown, since the ends of the CDR3 on it are uncertain; the CDR3 is the one TCRdb lists. This chain joins TRBV10-3 and TRBJ2-4; the table's D call TRBD2 went unverified against the DNA. The CDR3 is made up of 9 amino acids, end residues included. The germline gives CDR1 ENHRY, CDR2 SYGVKD. The chain's CDR3 is CAISERAAV.

The chain links TRBV10-3 to TRBJ2-7, with D uncertain. The V end lost 0 bases, the J end lost 2 bases, and 11 bases lay between the germline ends. Germline V lookup: CDR1 ENHRY, CDR2 SYGVKD. The CDR3 has 15 amino acids. As DNA, the CDR3 is TGTGCCATCAGTGAGTCGATAACGGATACCTACGAGCAGTACTTC. Translation: CAISESITDTYEQYF.

In this sample, this clonotype turned up many times. J is TRBJ1-4 and V is TRBV7-9; 8 nucleotides line up with TRBD1. Trimming at V came to 4 bases and at J to 8 bases, leaving 3 bases not matched to a gene. The CDR3 is 13 residues long. The germline V gene has CDR1 SEHNR and CDR2 FQNEAQ (reference sequence). The DNA of the CDR3 is TGTGCCAGCAGCTCCCGGACAGGGGAAAAACTGTTTTTT. Translation gives CASSSRTGEKLFF.

The table lists this clonotype with many counts. This chain uses TRBV28 with TRBJ2-3, with D possibly matching TRBD1 (8 bases). Germline assignment: CDR1 MDHEN and CDR2 SYDVKM. Trimming took 6 bases from V and 6 from J, leaving 19 bases between them. The CDR3 sequence is 15 residues long. The CDR3 reads CASSLGGTGIDTQYF. The CDR3 nucleotides read TGTGCCAGCAGCTTGGGGGGGACAGGAATTGATACGCAGTATTTT. Based on the CDR3 plus reference TRBV28 and TRBJ2-3, the full variable domain is DVKVTQSSRYLVKRTGEKVFLECVQDMDHENMFWYRQDPGLGLRLIYFSYDVKMKEKGDIPEGYSVSREKKERFSLILESASTNQTSMYLCASSLGGTGIDTQYFGPGTRLTVL.

Comment on this clonotype: A much larger clone differs by one base, so this may be a read error. The conserved final phenylalanine or tryptophan is absent from the CDR3, which likely points to a read error. The V call is TRBV10-3, the J call TRBJ2-5; 7 nucleotides align to TRBD1. Germline CDR1 is ENHRY and CDR2 is SYGVKD. J lost 5 bases, V lost 4 bases, and 7 bases had no gene match. The length of the CDR3 is 14 residues. Here the CDR3 DNA reads TGTGCCATCAGTGCTAAACAGGGGACGGAGACCCAGTACTGC. Its translation: CAISAKQGTETQYC.